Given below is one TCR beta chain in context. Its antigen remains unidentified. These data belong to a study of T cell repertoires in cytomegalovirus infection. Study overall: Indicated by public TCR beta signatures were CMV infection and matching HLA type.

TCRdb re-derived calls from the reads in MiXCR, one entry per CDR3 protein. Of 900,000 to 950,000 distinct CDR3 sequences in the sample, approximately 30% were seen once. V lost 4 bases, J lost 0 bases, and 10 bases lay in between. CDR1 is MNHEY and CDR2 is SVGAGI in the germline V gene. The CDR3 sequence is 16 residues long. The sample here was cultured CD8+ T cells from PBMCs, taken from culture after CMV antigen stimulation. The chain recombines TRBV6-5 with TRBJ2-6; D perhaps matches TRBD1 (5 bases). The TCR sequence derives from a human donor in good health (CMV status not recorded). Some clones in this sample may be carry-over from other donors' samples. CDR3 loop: CASSWTNPSGANVLTF. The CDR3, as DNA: TGTGCCAGCAGTTGGACAAATCCCTCTGGGGCCAACGTCCTGACTTTC.